This is a list of T cell receptor beta chains from one sample in a study of radiotherapy plus CTLA-4 blockade in lung cancer. Sequenced by immunoSEQ multiplex PCR; TCRdb stores in-frame clones only, minus some. Here the sample spans around 71,000 clones, more than 70% being singletons. This material consisted of peripheral blood, taken from a patient treated with radiotherapy plus ipilimumab. The receptors stem from a human donor with non-small cell lung cancer whose response to radiotherapy plus ipilimumab could not be evaluated. Some clones in this sample may be carry-over from other donors' samples. Each CDR3 is given with its conserved first and last residue.

j_call,v_call,cdr3_aa
TRBJ1-1,TRBV4-2,CASSQERGTMGNTEAFF
TRBJ1-6,TRBV7-6,CASSNFPGQGSSPLHF
TRBJ1-1,TRBV6-5,CASSYSFGTRTEAFF
TRBJ2-7,TRBV6-5,CAALTGDKRHYEQYF
TRBJ1-6,TRBV27,CASSFGTVPNSPLHF
TRBJ1-1,TRBV9,CASSVEGQNTEAFF
TRBJ2-1,TRBV5-1,CASSPYRQGAYNEQFF
TRBJ2-5,TRBV5-6,CASSTDRVETQYF
TRBJ2-1,TRBV6-5,CASSSLYEQFF
TRBJ2-2,TRBV28,CASTKTGRHTGELFF
TRBJ2-7,TRBV28,CASSLADDSSYEQYF
TRBJ1-1,TRBV29-1,CSVEDDPGVGAFF
TRBJ1-3,TRBV6-5,CASSYSTASGNTIYF
TRBJ2-1,TRBV28,CASSFLVEQFF
TRBJ2-1,TRBV4-2,CASSPSRGSSSYNEQFF
TRBJ1-2,TRBV29-1,CSVGGQLSGNGYTF
TRBJ1-2,TRBV28,CASTLAGDYGYTF
TRBJ2-5,TRBV2,CASSPGTAIQETQYF
TRBJ2-3,TRBV10-3,CAIRAARGGTDTQYF
TRBJ1-2,TRBV18,CASSPVGQIYDYGYTF
TRBJ1-5,TRBV7-2,CASSYYRDQPQHF
TRBJ2-2,TRBV7-2,CASRRERTGELFF
TRBJ1-3,TRBV9,CASSVSGTLGSGNTIYF
TRBJ1-1,TRBV5-8,CASSTGRDTEAFF